This is a list of T cell receptor beta chains from one sample in a study of blood T cell repertoires in COVID-19. Sequencing was performed with immunoSEQ multiplex PCR; in TCRdb, only in-frame clones are kept and a portion is missing. The sample lists 80,000 or so clones, approximately 81% occurring once. The specimen was peripheral blood. These receptors all come from a man older than 75 with acute or convalescent COVID-19. Both conserved end residues are part of each CDR3. The D gene is left open where the match is weak. Clone size, where shown, is once, few, many, or a class for clones that have expanded.

CDR3aa: CASSYYAGRYEQYF
CDR3nt: TGTGCCAGCAGTTACTATGCGGGAAGATACGAGCAGTACTTC
v_gene: TRBV6-5
j_gene: TRBJ2-7
d_gene: .
abundance: .

CDR3aa: CASSQVQGGEKLFF
CDR3nt: TGCGCCAGCAGCCAGGTACAGGGCGGCGAAAAACTGTTTTTT
v_gene: TRBV4-1
j_gene: TRBJ1-4
d_gene: .
abundance: .

CDR3aa: CSVPGSGGSYTDTQYF
CDR3nt: TGCAGCGTTCCGGGTTCGGGGGGGTCTTACACAGATACGCAGTATTTT
v_gene: TRBV29-1
j_gene: TRBJ2-3
d_gene: TRBD2
abundance: once

CDR3aa: CASSGQGGQPQHF
CDR3nt: TGTGCCAGCTCAGGACAGGGTGGGCAGCCCCAGCATTTT
v_gene: TRBV18
j_gene: TRBJ1-5
d_gene: TRBD1
abundance: .

CDR3aa: CASRPRLDSEQFF
CDR3nt: TGTGCCAGCAGACCCCGCCTAGATAGTGAGCAGTTCTTC
v_gene: TRBV3-1/TRBV3-2
j_gene: TRBJ2-1
d_gene: .
abundance: .

CDR3aa: CASSLNQGTGELFF
CDR3nt: TGTGCCAGCAGCTTAAATCAGGGAACCGGGGAGCTGTTTTTT
v_gene: TRBV7-3
j_gene: TRBJ2-2
d_gene: .
abundance: .

CDR3aa: CASSRGQAYQETQYF
CDR3nt: TGTGCCAGTAGTCGGGGACAGGCTTACCAAGAGACCCAGTACTTC
v_gene: TRBV19
j_gene: TRBJ2-5
d_gene: TRBD1
abundance: .

CDR3aa: CASSLRTSGSVYEQYF
CDR3nt: TGTGCCAGCAGTTTAAGAACTAGCGGGTCTGTCTACGAGCAGTACTTC
v_gene: TRBV28
j_gene: TRBJ2-7
d_gene: TRBD2
abundance: .

CDR3aa: CASSLIGRGSGYTF
CDR3nt: TGTGCCAGCAGCTTAATCGGGAGAGGCTCTGGCTACACCTTC
v_gene: TRBV7-2
j_gene: TRBJ1-2
d_gene: .
abundance: .

CDR3aa: CAWSRQSLSYGYTF
CDR3nt: TGTGCCTGGAGTCGACAGTCTCTTTCCTATGGCTACACCTTC
v_gene: TRBV30
j_gene: TRBJ1-2
d_gene: .
abundance: .

CDR3aa: CASRDRGTAAFF
CDR3nt: TGTGCCAGCAGGGACAGGGGAACGGCAGCTTTCTTT
v_gene: TRBV6-5
j_gene: TRBJ1-1
d_gene: TRBD1
abundance: .

CDR3aa: CAISRDSNQPQHF
CDR3nt: TGTGCCATCAGTAGGGACAGTAATCAGCCCCAGCATTTT
v_gene: TRBV10-3
j_gene: TRBJ1-5
d_gene: TRBD1
abundance: .

CDR3aa: CASSSRTGFSYEQYF
CDR3nt: TGTGCCAGCAGCTCCAGGACAGGGTTCTCCTACGAGCAGTACTTC
v_gene: TRBV7-2
j_gene: TRBJ2-7
d_gene: TRBD1
abundance: .

CDR3aa: CASNVQGTNTGELFF
CDR3nt: TGTGCCAGTAACGTACAGGGGACGAACACCGGGGAGCTGTTTTTT
v_gene: TRBV19
j_gene: TRBJ2-2
d_gene: TRBD1
abundance: .

CDR3aa: CASSSTTGTGGWTKYF
CDR3nt: TGTGCCAGCAGTTCCACGACCGGGACAGGGGGTTGGACGAAGTACTTC
v_gene: TRBV28
j_gene: TRBJ2-7
d_gene: TRBD1
abundance: .

CDR3aa: CASSKGLGLAGSYEQYF
CDR3nt: TGTGCCAGCAGTAAGGGACTAGGACTAGCGGGAAGTTACGAGCAGTACTTC
v_gene: TRBV27
j_gene: TRBJ2-7
d_gene: TRBD2
abundance: once

CDR3aa: CSSEQGNNEQFF
CDR3nt: TGCAGCTCTGAACAGGGGAACAATGAGCAGTTCTTC
v_gene: TRBV29-1
j_gene: TRBJ2-1
d_gene: TRBD1
abundance: .

CDR3aa: CASSPDNSNQPQHF
CDR3nt: TGTGCCAGCAGCCCCGACAATAGCAATCAGCCCCAGCATTTT
v_gene: TRBV28
j_gene: TRBJ1-5
d_gene: .
abundance: .

CDR3aa: CSASNRLSSGANVLTF
CDR3nt: TGCAGTGCTAGTAACAGGCTCAGCTCTGGGGCCAACGTCCTGACTTTC
v_gene: TRBV20-1
j_gene: TRBJ2-6
d_gene: .
abundance: .